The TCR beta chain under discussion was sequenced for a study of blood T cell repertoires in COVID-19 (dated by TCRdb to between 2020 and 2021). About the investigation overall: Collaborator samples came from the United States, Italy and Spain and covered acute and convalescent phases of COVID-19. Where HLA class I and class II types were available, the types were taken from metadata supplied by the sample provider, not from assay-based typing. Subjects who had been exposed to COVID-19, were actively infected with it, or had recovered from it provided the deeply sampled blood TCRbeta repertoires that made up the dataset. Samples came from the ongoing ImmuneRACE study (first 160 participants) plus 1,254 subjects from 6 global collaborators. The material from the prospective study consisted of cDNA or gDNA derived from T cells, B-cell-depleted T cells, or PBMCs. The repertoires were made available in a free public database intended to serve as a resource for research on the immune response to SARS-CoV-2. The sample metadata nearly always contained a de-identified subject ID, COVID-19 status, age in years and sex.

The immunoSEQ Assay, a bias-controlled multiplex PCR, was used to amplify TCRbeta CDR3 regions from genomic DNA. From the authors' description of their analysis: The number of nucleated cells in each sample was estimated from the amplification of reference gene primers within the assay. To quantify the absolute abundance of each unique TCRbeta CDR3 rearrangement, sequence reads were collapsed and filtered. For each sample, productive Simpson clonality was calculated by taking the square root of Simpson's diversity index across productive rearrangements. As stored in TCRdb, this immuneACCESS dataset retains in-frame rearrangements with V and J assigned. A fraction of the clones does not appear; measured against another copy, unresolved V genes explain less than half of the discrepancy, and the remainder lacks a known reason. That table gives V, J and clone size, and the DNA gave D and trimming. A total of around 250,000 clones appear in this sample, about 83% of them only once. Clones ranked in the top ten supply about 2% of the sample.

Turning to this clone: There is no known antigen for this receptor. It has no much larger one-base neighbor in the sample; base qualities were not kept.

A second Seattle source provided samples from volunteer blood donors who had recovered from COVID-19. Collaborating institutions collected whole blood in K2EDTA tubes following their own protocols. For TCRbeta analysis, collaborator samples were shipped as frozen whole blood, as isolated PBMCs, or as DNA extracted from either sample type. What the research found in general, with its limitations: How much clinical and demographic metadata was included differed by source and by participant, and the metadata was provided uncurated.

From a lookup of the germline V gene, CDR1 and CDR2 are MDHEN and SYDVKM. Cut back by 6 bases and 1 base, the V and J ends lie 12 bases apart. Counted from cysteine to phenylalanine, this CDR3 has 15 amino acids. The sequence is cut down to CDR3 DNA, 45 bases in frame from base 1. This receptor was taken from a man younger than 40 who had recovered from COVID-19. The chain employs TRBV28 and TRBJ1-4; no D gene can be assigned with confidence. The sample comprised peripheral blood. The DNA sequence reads TGTGCCAGCAGCACGACGCGGGAAACTAATGAAAAACTGTTTTTT. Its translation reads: CASSTTRETNEKLFF.